These T cell receptor beta chains were read from a single sample in a study of Ad26.COV2.S vaccination and SARS-CoV-2 variants. Only in-frame clones appear in the TCRdb table, and some are missing; sequencing was by immunoSEQ multiplex PCR. The profile shows a few hundred thousand clones, roughly nine tenths of them singletons. The starting material was peripheral blood, obtained in a trial of Ad26.COV2.S vaccine versus placebo. These receptors were collected from a person between 18 and 60 years old who received the Ad26.COV2.S COVID-19 vaccine or a placebo. Both conserved end residues are part of each CDR3. A D gene is named only where the DNA matches it firmly. The size of a clone is reported for some rows only, either as once, few or many, or as a class for expanded clones.

NA TRBJ2-1 TRBV29-1 TRBD2 CRISSGRYNEQFF TGCAGGATCAGTAGCGGGAGGTACAATGAGCAGTTCTTC
NA TRBJ2-5 TRBV4-1 TRBD2 CASSQGLAGGLQETQYF TGCGCCAGCAGCCAGGGACTAGCGGGAGGACTTCAAGAGACCCAGTACTTC
NA TRBJ2-5 TRBV3-1/TRBV3-2 NA CASSQKITNQETQYF TGTGCCAGCAGCCAAAAGATTACAAACCAAGAGACCCAGTACTTC
NA TRBJ1-1 TRBV18 NA CASSPQEGSTEAFF TGTGCCAGCTCACCGCAGGAGGGGAGTACTGAAGCTTTCTTT
NA TRBJ1-1 TRBV10-3 NA CAISEGRGRAEAFF TGTGCCATCAGTGAGGGACGGGGGAGGGCTGAAGCTTTCTTT
NA TRBJ2-1 TRBV7-6 TRBD2 CASSLGVLAGGRGNEQFF TGTGCCAGCAGCTTAGGGGTTTTAGCGGGGGGCAGGGGGAATGAGCAGTTCTTC
NA TRBJ1-3 TRBV7-8 NA CASSSLRREISGNTIYF TGTGCCAGCAGCTCTCTGCGGAGAGAGATCTCTGGAAACACCATATATTTT
NA TRBJ2-1 TRBV2 TRBD2 CASRQIPSGGPNEQFF TGTGCCAGCAGGCAGATCCCAAGCGGGGGCCCTAATGAGCAGTTCTTC
once TRBJ1-2 TRBV9 TRBD1 CASSETGEFYGYTF TGTGCCAGCAGCGAGACAGGGGAGTTTTATGGCTACACCTTC
NA TRBJ2-3 TRBV7-2 NA CASSWRAYGDTQYF TGTGCCAGCAGCTGGCGCGCCTACGGAGATACGCAGTATTTT
NA TRBJ1-2 TRBV27 NA CASSLSTVGGYTF TGTGCCAGCAGTTTGTCAACCGTGGGAGGCTACACCTTC
NA TRBJ2-3 TRBV7-9 NA CASSLFDTQYF TGTGCCAGCAGCTTATTCGATACGCAGTATTTT
once TRBJ2-2 TRBV18 TRBD2 CASSELAGSSTGELFF TGTGCCAGCTCGGAACTAGCGGGGAGCTCCACCGGGGAGCTGTTTTTT
NA TRBJ2-1 TRBV7-2 TRBD2 CASSGRGLAGVGPNEQFF TGTGCCAGCAGCGGTAGGGGACTAGCGGGAGTAGGGCCCAATGAGCAGTTCTTC
once TRBJ2-2 TRBV4-1 NA CASSQFPGTNTGELFF TGCGCCAGCAGCCAGTTCCCAGGGACGAACACCGGGGAGCTGTTTTTT
few TRBJ2-1 TRBV19 TRBD2 CASRLAGNYNEQFF TGTGCCAGTAGGTTAGCGGGGAACTACAATGAGCAGTTCTTC
NA TRBJ1-1 TRBV7-2 NA CASSLGGGNTEAFF TGTGCCAGCAGCTTGGGGGGTGGAAACACTGAAGCTTTCTTT
NA TRBJ1-5 TRBV2 NA CASQGGSGNQPQHF TGTGCCAGCCAAGGGGGATCTGGCAATCAGCCCCAGCATTTT
NA TRBJ2-1 TRBV6-5 NA CASSYSRSRNEQFF TGTGCCAGCAGTTACTCGAGGTCTCGCAATGAGCAGTTCTTC
NA TRBJ1-3 TRBV27 NA CASQLRDSGNTIYF TGTGCCAGCCAACTCCGGGACTCTGGAAACACCATATATTTT
NA TRBJ1-1 TRBV4-1 NA CASSPVGGTEAFF TGCGCCAGCAGCCCGGTTGGTGGCACTGAAGCTTTCTTT
few TRBJ1-1 TRBV5-1 TRBD1 CASTRDRDNTEAFF TGCGCCAGCACTCGCGACAGGGATAACACTGAAGCTTTCTTT
NA TRBJ2-1 TRBV3-1/TRBV3-2 TRBD2 CASSRTSGRAREQFF TGTGCCAGCAGCCGCACTAGCGGGAGGGCCAGGGAGCAGTTCTTC
NA TRBJ2-5 TRBV30 TRBD1 CAGTGSVGTQYF TGTGCCGGGACAGGGTCCGTCGGTACCCAGTACTTC
once TRBJ1-1 TRBV7-2 TRBD1 CASRPLTGGPEAFF TGTGCCAGCAGACCCTTAACAGGGGGCCCTGAAGCTTTCTTT
NA TRBJ1-2 TRBV6-2/TRBV6-3 TRBD1 CASSFGTDYGYTF TGTGCCAGCAGTTTCGGGACAGACTATGGCTACACCTTC
NA TRBJ2-1 TRBV5-1 NA CASSLGNWGSYNEQFF TGCGCCAGCAGCTTGGGGAATTGGGGCTCCTACAATGAGCAGTTCTTC
NA TRBJ2-5 TRBV18 NA CASSPPGTPETQYF TGTGCCAGCTCACCACCGGGGACCCCAGAGACCCAGTACTTC
NA TRBJ1-2 TRBV5-1 NA CASSLITGTYGYTF TGCGCCAGCAGCTTGATTACAGGGACCTATGGCTACACCTTC